The 17 T cell receptor beta chains presented below share a single source sample, sequenced in a study of shared T cell receptors in the human thymus. This table comes from immunoSEQ multiplex PCR, and its TCRdb copy is limited to in-frame clones, with some not included. The sample has 540,000 or so clones, more than 75% seen once. These data are also associated with another study on human thymus T cells.

The sequenced material came from thymocytes. The receptors were sampled from a boy in the first two years of life with a congenital heart defect.

The chain links TRBV7-3 to TRBJ2-2; TRBD2 agrees at 13 bases. The germline CDR1 and CDR2 sequences are SGHTA and FQGTGA. The trim removed 5 bases at V and 7 bases at J, leaving 7 bases unmatched. The CDR3 runs to 16 residues. The CDR3 DNA sequence: TGTGCCAGCAGCCCCGGACTAGCGGGAGTGGTCGGGGAGCTGTTTTTT. This codes for CASSPGLAGVVGELFF.

The J gene is TRBJ2-7, the V gene TRBV7-9, with TRBD2 identical over 13 bases. The V segment lost 5 bases and the J segment 3 bases; nucleotides outside the gene matches: 16. The CDR3 consists of 19 residues. In germline, CDR1 is SEHNR, CDR2 FQNEAQ (reference sequence). The CDR3 protein is CASSPPGTSGAGWSYEQYF. For the CDR3, the DNA is TGTGCCAGCAGCCCCCCCGGGACTAGCGGGGCCGGGTGGAGCTACGAGCAGTACTTC.

The J gene is TRBJ2-7, the V gene TRBV5-1; D ambiguous. The CDR3 runs 15 residues. Germline lookup yields CDR1 SGHRS and CDR2 YFSETQ. Trimming pared 0 bases from V and 9 bases from J, leaving 19 bases between. The CDR3 coding sequence is TGCGCCAGCAGCTTGGAATCGAGAGTGGGTACGGGGCAGTACTTC. Its translation is CASSLESRVGTGQYF. The whole variable domain, remainder taken from reference TRBV5-1 and TRBJ2-7, is KAGVTQTPRYLIKTRGQQVTLSCSPISGHRSVSWYQQTPGQGLQFLFEYFSETQRNKGNFPGRFSGRQFSNSRSEMNVSTLELGDSALYLCASSLESRVGTGQYFGPGTRLTVT.

The chain uses TRBV9 and TRBJ2-1, with a tentative D call TRBD2 (5 bases). The CDR3 extends over 14 amino acids. V gave up 0 bases and J gave up 5 bases, with 9 bases separating them. Germline CDR1 and CDR2: SGDLS and YYNGEE. The CDR3 sequence: CASSVESGDNEQFF. The CDR3 DNA reads as TGTGCCAGCAGCGTAGAGAGCGGAGACAATGAGCAGTTCTTC.

As for this clone: This sample includes further DNA sequences coding for the same CDR3. The chain joins TRBV11-1 to TRBJ2-1, with D possibly being TRBD2 (5 bases). V was pared by 0 bases and J by 7 bases, with 10 bases between. Germline assignment: CDR1 SGHAT and CDR2 FQDESV (reference sequence). The CDR3 runs 14 residues. The CDR3 loop reads CASSLALSGNEQFF. CDR3 nucleotide sequence: TGTGCCAGCAGCTTAGCGCTCTCGGGGAATGAGCAGTTCTTC.

The chain has TRBV15 and TRBJ2-7, with a tentative D call TRBD2 (7 bases). The CDR3 is 16 amino acids. The germline CDR1 and CDR2 sequences are LNHNV and YYDKDF (reference sequence). Trimming removed 5 bases from V and 3 bases from J, with 20 bases in between. The CDR3 nucleotides read TGTGCCACCAGCCCAAAAGGGCGGGGGCGGGTCTACGAGCAGTACTTC. Amino acid sequence: CATSPKGRGRVYEQYF.

V is TRBV19 and J is TRBJ2-7; D is unresolved. The V gene lost 6 bases and the J gene lost 3 bases, with 12 bases spanning the gap. This CDR3 contains 13 residues. Germline V gene sequence: CDR1 LNHDA, CDR2 SQIVND (reference sequence). The CDR3 bases are TGTGCCAGTAGCACAAATACGAACTACGAGCAGTACTTC. Translating gives CASSTNTNYEQYF.

The V gene is TRBV14, the J gene TRBJ2-7; 9 nucleotides match TRBD1. This CDR3 region has 19 residues. Germline CDR1 reads SGHDN; CDR2 reads FVKESK. V shed 4 bases, J shed 0 bases, and the junction held 16 bases outside the gene matches. CDR3 sequence reads: CASSPRGQGKLNRSYEQYF. For the CDR3, the DNA is TGTGCCAGCAGCCCAAGGGGACAGGGCAAACTTAACCGCTCCTACGAGCAGTACTTC.

This clone has just a few counts. This sequence joins TRBV11-3 and TRBJ2-1; the match to TRBD2 covers 8 bases. The trim removed 5 bases at V and 4 bases at J, leaving 10 bases unmatched. The CDR3 loop spans 16 amino acids. In germline, CDR1 is SGHNT, CDR2 YENEEA. This CDR3 is CASSPARLAPYNEQFF. Written as DNA, the CDR3 is TGTGCCAGCAGCCCCGCTAGACTAGCGCCATACAATGAGCAGTTCTTC.

In nucleotides, the CDR3 is TGTGCCACCGCACGTAGAGACAGGGCAGATACGCAGTATTTT. Its protein is CATARRDRADTQYF. The rearrangement joins TRBV7-9 to TRBJ2-3; TRBD1 aligns across 7 bases. This CDR3 is 14 amino acids long. Trimming took 10 bases from V and 4 from J; bases not matched to a gene: 11. Germline CDR1 and CDR2: SEHNR and FQNEAQ (reference sequence).

The chain couples TRBV5-1 to TRBJ2-1; TRBD2 aligns across 10 bases. This CDR3 spans 20 amino acids. Trimming cost V 0 bases and J 0 bases; bases outside gene matches: 12. CDR1 is SGHRS, CDR2 YFSETQ, per germline. CDR3 nucleotides: TGCGCCAGCAGCTTGGCGAGACTAGCGGGCCTCCGAAGCTCCTACAATGAGCAGTTCTTC. This gives the protein CASSLARLAGLRSSYNEQFF.

This chain links TRBV19 with TRBJ2-7; 7 bases are shared with TRBD2. The V gene end was trimmed by 8 bases and the J gene end by 3 bases; junction bases not matched to a gene: 13. The CDR3 has 15 residues. Germline V gene sequence: CDR1 LNHDA, CDR2 SQIVND (reference sequence). The CDR3 loop reads CASQAPGRECYEQYF. The CDR3, as DNA: TGTGCCAGTCAGGCTCCTGGGAGGGAGTGCTACGAGCAGTACTTC.

CDR3 amino acids: CASSLSNGTNTGELFF. The DNA of the CDR3 is TGTGCCAGCAGCTTGTCCAACGGGACGAACACCGGGGAGCTGTTTTTT. V is TRBV7-3 and J is TRBJ2-2; the D gene is possibly TRBD2 (5 bases). Germline values: CDR1 SGHTA, CDR2 FQGTGA. The CDR3 has 16 residues. V was shortened by 3 bases and J by 0 bases, with 11 bases between the two germline ends.

The chain employs TRBV7-4 and TRBJ2-5; 7 bases align to TRBD2. Trimming took 5 bases from V and 7 from J; bases not matched to a gene: 16. This CDR3 comprises 16 residues. Germline V gives CDR1 SGHVT, CDR2 SQSDAQ. CDR3 sequence (DNA): TGTGCCAGCAGCGCATCCGGCCGGACTAGGATCGGGACCCAGTACTTC. Amino acid sequence: CASSASGRTRIGTQYF.

This chain uses TRBV4-3 with TRBJ2-7, with TRBD2 identical over 7 bases. Germline V gives CDR1 LGHNA, CDR2 YSLEER. V trimming: 0 bases; J trimming: 0 bases; junction bases outside the gene matches: 8. The CDR3 totals 17 residues. As DNA, the CDR3 is TGCGCCAGCAGCCAAGATAGGCTAGCGGCTAGCTCCTACGAGCAGTACTTC. The encoded protein is CASSQDRLAASSYEQYF.

This clone was recorded only once. The V call is TRBV27, the J call TRBJ2-3; D gene unclear. The germline gives CDR1 MNHEY, CDR2 SMNVEV (reference sequence). This CDR3 is built from 15 residues. Trimming took off 1 base at V and 6 bases at J, with 14 bases between the two ends. CDR3 sequence reads: CASSLYLDRTDTQYF. In nucleotides, the CDR3 is TGTGCCAGCAGTTTATATCTAGACCGTACCGATACGCAGTATTTT.

CDR3 residues: CASSLGGLAYTYEQYF. The CDR3 nucleotides are TGTGCCAGCAGCTTAGGTGGACTAGCGTACACCTACGAGCAGTACTTC. The chain employs TRBV7-2 and TRBJ2-7; 9 bases match TRBD2. This CDR3 contains 16 residues. J was trimmed by 2 bases and V by 1 base; bases with no gene match: 6. The germline V gene has CDR1 SGHTA and CDR2 FQGNSA.